The sequence of this TCR beta chain was determined in a study of identical twins (dated by TCRdb to 2016 to 2017). Broadly, across the study: To test whether fetal clonotypes persist, the study used deep sequencing on TCR alpha and beta repertoires from monozygotic twins, unrelated adults of various ages, and cord blood. Replicate twin experiments were performed at different times using different library preparation protocols to rule out contamination. What the study reported, not specific to this receptor: Abundant cord blood beta clonotypes carried fewer insertions; young adult naive repertoires showed a weaker similar trend, while memory repertoires showed none. In monozygotic twins, out-of-frame TCR alpha sharing was systematically underestimated by recombination models, although the models agreed with sharing between unrelated individuals. Because the same donors could not be followed over many years, the conclusions depended on cross-sectional statistical analysis. The excess sharing between twins in beta out-of-frame sequences was weaker because fewer shared sequences reduced the signal-to-noise ratio. Compared with coincidental sharing between unrelated individuals, an excess of low generation-probability sequences was observed among out-of-frame TCR alpha sequences shared between twins. Zero-insertion analyses could be partly confounded by invariant T cells such as MAIT and iNKT, although diverse VJ usage argued against such confounding for most clonotypes.

Libraries were built with 5' RACE. This sample was sequenced with an Illumina HiSeq 2000. Template switching introduced a universal primer binding site; the final cDNA contained a unique molecular identifier, enabling accurate counting of TCR cDNA molecules. Specific primers in the conserved constant-segment region were used to synthesize first-strand cDNA for TCR alpha and beta chains. To control for contamination, every cDNA library was double barcoded, receiving both a SMART-Mk sample barcode and Illumina barcodes. TruSeq adapter sequences, together with Illumina sample barcodes, were added in two successive PCR steps. Sequencing of the TCR alpha and beta cDNA libraries was done on the Illumina HiSeq platform using custom primers. The authors' analysis ran thus. Unique molecular identifiers were extracted from raw reads with MiGEC, and CDR3 positions were determined with MiXCR. For each individual, recombination models were inferred using an EM algorithm with the repgenHMM and IGoR tools. The analysis of shared clonotypes was done with the tcR package in R, with sharing normalized by the product of cloneset sizes. To study raw recombination without the effects of thymic and clonal selection, out-of-frame nonproductive sequences were analyzed. TCRdb reanalyzed the raw reads on its own, using fastp at Q25 for trimming and MiXCR for clone calling, and kept in-frame beta chains. Each entry is one CDR3 protein sequence, shown with its most common DNA and genes. What appears here as the V and J calls and clone size reflects TCRdb's work, not the paper's. The sample data list nearly 900,000 distinct CDR3 sequences, and roughly an eighth of these were observed just once. The top ten hold around 1.5% of the sample.

Every donor in the study was a healthy Caucasian. Three pairs of female monozygotic twins, all aged roughly 18 to 29 years, were included in the twin cohort. The RNA used for TCR libraries was isolated from peripheral blood mononuclear cells. This clonotype has just a few counts. Its binding antigen is unknown. No qualities accompany the bases; no much larger clone lies one base away. At the junction V is shortened by 1 base and J by 4 bases, with 14 bases in between. CDR1 SGHVS and CDR2 FQNEAQ were looked up in the germline V gene. The CDR3, cysteine through phenylalanine, is 16 amino acids long. Left in the record is the CDR3 DNA by itself, 48 bases read in frame from the first base. This same sample was also taken into another study, of yellow fever vaccine responses in identical twins. As noted in the second study: The authors reported that the T cell response to vaccination in identical twins appeared partly convergent and partly personalized. Focusing on identical twins, the study followed the T cell clones that responded to the vaccine, and did so with precision.

The chain links TRBV7-8 with TRBJ2-1; TRBD2 is perhaps the D gene, given 6 matching bases. Material: PBMCs. The receptor was derived from a woman aged 18 to 35 in good health. Read as DNA, the sequence is TGTGCCAGCAGCTTAGATAGCGGACTTAAATACAATGAGCAGTTCTTC. Translated, this gives CASSLDSGLKYNEQFF. Supplemented by the reference TRBV7-8 and TRBJ2-1 proteins around the CDR3, the complete variable domain is GAGVSQSPRYKVAKRGQDVALRCDPISGHVSLFWYQQALGQGPEFLTYFQNEAQLDKSGLPSDRFFAERPEGSVSTLKIQRTQQEDSAVYLCASSLDSGLKYNEQFFGPGTRLTVL.